The 12 T cell receptor beta chains below all came from one sample that was sequenced in a study of beta chain features in type 1 diabetes (dated by TCRdb to the late 2010s). Study-wide conclusions, independent of this receptor: In all four CD4+ subsets, TCRB CDR3 length was moderately but significantly shorter in type 1 diabetes patients.

The antigens for these receptors are not known. Preparation of the library involved the immunoSEQ multiplex PCR assay. The High Capacity cDNA Reverse Transcription Kit was used to reverse transcribe all of the isolated RNA, meaning that expressed TCRB transcripts were what got sequenced. Held by TCRdb, this immuneACCESS table contains in-frame sequences only and omits some clones. Under half of the omission traces to an unresolved V gene where checked; the cause of the rest is unknown. Within this sample are a few hundred thousand clones, with 11% to 15% of them counted one time only. Of the sample, around 0.019% falls within the top ten clones. The sequencing sample was made of naive CD4+ T cells from blood. The cell subset or site label, read with the paper, signifies: true naive CD4+ T cells. All receptors derive from a man aged 25-45 years with type 1 diabetes.

For the CDR3, the DNA is TGTGCCAGCAGGGCCTTGCGGATTAGCACAGATACGCAGTATTTT. Amino acids: CASRALRISTDTQYF. The chain has TRBV5-6 and TRBJ2-3; D is ambiguous. V was shortened by 5 bases and J by 0 bases, with 13 bases between the two germline ends. This CDR3 spans 15 amino acids. Germline V gives CDR1 SGHDT, CDR2 YYEEEE.

This clone has a handful of counts. V is TRBV7-2 and J is TRBJ2-7; D is possibly TRBD2 (7 bases). V was trimmed by 3 bases and J by 5 bases, leaving 11 bases between them. The CDR3 length is 13 residues. Germline CDR1 is SGHTA and CDR2 is FQGNSA. The CDR3 DNA reads as TGTGCCAGCAGCTTTAAGGGGGGGAACGAGCAGTACTTC. It encodes CASSFKGGNEQYF.

The chain joins TRBV5-6 to TRBJ1-5; D is possibly TRBD1 (5 bases). CDR1 is SGHDT, CDR2 YYEEEE, per germline. The CDR3 has 14 amino acids. Trimming took off 0 bases at V and 3 bases at J, with 7 bases between the two ends. The CDR3 protein is CASSLAGSNQPQHF. Written as DNA, the CDR3 is TGTGCCAGCAGCTTGGCAGGGTCCAATCAGCCCCAGCATTTT. Based on the CDR3 plus reference TRBV5-6 and TRBJ1-5, the full variable domain is DAGVTQSPTHLIKTRGQQVTLRCSPKSGHDTVSWYQQALGQGPQFIFQYYEEEERQRGNFPDRFSGHQFPNYSSELNVNALLLGDSALYLCASSLAGSNQPQHFGDGTRLSIL.

This clone showed up just a few times. This rearrangement joins TRBV4-2 to TRBJ2-4; 10 bases agree with TRBD1. The CDR3 loop spans 15 amino acids. V lost 7 bases to trimming and J lost 5 bases; unmatched junction nucleotides: 8. CDR1 is LGHNA, CDR2 YNFKEQ, per germline. The CDR3 DNA reads TGTGCCAGCAACGATCCCGGGACAGGGGAAAACATTCAGTACTTC. Translation gives CASNDPGTGENIQYF.

V is TRBV5-4 and J is TRBJ1-2, with 7 bases that match TRBD1. The CDR3 is 16 amino acids. J lost 1 base, V lost 4 bases, and 10 bases had no gene match. Germline assignment: CDR1 SGHNT and CDR2 YYREEE (reference sequence). CDR3 sequence reads: CASSPGRDRDNYGYTF. The CDR3 region has the DNA TGTGCCAGCAGCCCTGGCCGGGACAGAGATAACTATGGCTACACCTTC.

In its sample, this clone was seen a few times. The chain carries TRBV4-2 and TRBJ2-5, with 9 bases fitting TRBD2. This CDR3 has 15 amino acids. Per germline, CDR1 LGHNA and CDR2 YNFKEQ. Trimming removed 0 bases from V and 3 bases from J; junction bases left unmatched: 2. The CDR3 sequence: CASSQETSGKETQYF. The DNA for the CDR3 is TGTGCCAGCAGCCAAGAGACTAGCGGAAAAGAGACCCAGTACTTC.

This clone was seen more than once but under ten times. The V and J genes are TRBV6-4 and TRBJ2-1; 8 nucleotides match TRBD2. This CDR3 is built from 16 residues. CDR1 MRHNA and CDR2 SNTAGT come from the germline V gene. Losses at the gene ends were 0 bases for V and 0 bases for J; bases not matched to a gene: 1. The CDR3 bases are TGTGCCAGCAGTGACTCCCTAGCGGGCTCCTACAATGAGCAGTTCTTC. Translation gives CASSDSLAGSYNEQFF.

The chain joins TRBV7-2 to TRBJ2-4; TRBD2 agrees at 12 bases. CDR3 length equals 16 residues. The germline V gene encodes CDR1 SGHTA and CDR2 FQGNSA. V lost 0 bases, J lost 6 bases, and 3 bases stayed unmatched. The CDR3 region is CASSLAGLAGLNIQYF. The DNA of the CDR3 is TGTGCCAGCAGCTTAGCAGGACTAGCGGGGCTAAACATTCAGTACTTC.

The DNA of the CDR3 is TGTGCCGCCGAAGGGGGCGGTAACTATGGCTACACCTTC. Protein product: CAAEGGGNYGYTF. J is TRBJ1-2 and V is TRBV10-3, with 7 bases identical to TRBD1. This CDR3 is built from 13 residues. CDR1 is ENHRY, CDR2 SYGVKD, per germline. V shed 11 bases and J 1 base; nucleotides not matched to a gene: 7.

This clone was observed a handful of times. V gene TRBV5-4 combines with J gene TRBJ1-6, with TRBD1 matching over 8 bases. V lost 3 bases to trimming and J lost 8 bases; unmatched junction nucleotides: 10. The germline V gene encodes CDR1 SGHNT and CDR2 YYREEE (reference sequence). The CDR3 length is 16 residues. CDR3 sequence reads: CASSSSGQGGYSPLHF. As DNA, the CDR3 is TGTGCCAGCAGCTCCAGCGGACAGGGCGGTTATTCACCCCTCCACTTT.

The chain couples TRBV7-8 to TRBJ1-6; D is uncertain. The germline V gene has CDR1 SGHVS and CDR2 FQNEAQ. V lost 0 bases, J lost 4 bases, and 16 bases lay in between. The CDR3 runs 18 residues. CDR3 bases: TGTGCCAGCAGCTTAGCGAACAGCCAGAGAAAGTATAATTCACCCCTCCACTTT. Residues: CASSLANSQRKYNSPLHF.

This clone came up once. The genes are TRBV18 and TRBJ2-7, with TRBD1 matching 10 bases. The CDR3 covers 14 residues. The V gene's germline CDR1 is KGHSH and CDR2 LQKENI. With V trimmed by 5 bases and J by 5 bases, 6 bases remained unmatched. CDR3 region: CASSSGQGSNEQYF. As DNA, the CDR3 is TGTGCCAGCTCATCGGGACAGGGGAGCAACGAGCAGTACTTC.